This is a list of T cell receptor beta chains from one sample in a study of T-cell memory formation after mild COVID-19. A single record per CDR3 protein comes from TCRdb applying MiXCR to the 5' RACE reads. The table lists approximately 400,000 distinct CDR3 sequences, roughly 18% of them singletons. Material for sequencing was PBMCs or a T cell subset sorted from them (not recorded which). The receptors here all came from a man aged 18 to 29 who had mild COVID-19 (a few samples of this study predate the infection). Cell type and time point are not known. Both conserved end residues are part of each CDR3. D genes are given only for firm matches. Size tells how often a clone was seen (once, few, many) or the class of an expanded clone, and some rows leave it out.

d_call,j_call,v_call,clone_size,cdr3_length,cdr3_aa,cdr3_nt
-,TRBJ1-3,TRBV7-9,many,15,CASSPRGNSGNTIYF,TGTGCCAGCAGCCCCAGGGGCAACTCTGGAAACACCATATATTTT
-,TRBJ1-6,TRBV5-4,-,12,CASSSGPSPLHF,TGTGCCAGCAGCTCAGGTCCCTCACCCCTCCACTTT
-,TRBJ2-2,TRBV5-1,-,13,CASSTPGVRELFF,TGCGCCAGCTCCACGCCCGGAGTCAGGGAGCTGTTTTTT
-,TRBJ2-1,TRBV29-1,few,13,CSVPPTLSNEQFF,TGCAGCGTTCCCCCTACATTATCCAATGAGCAGTTCTTC
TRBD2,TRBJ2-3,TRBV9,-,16,CASSFISGSSTDTQYF,TGTGCCAGCAGCTTTATTAGCGGGTCTAGCACAGATACGCAGTATTTT
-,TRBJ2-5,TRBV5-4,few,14,CASSSLRGGKTQYF,TGTGCCAGCAGCTCTCTCAGGGGGGGAAAGACCCAGTACTTC
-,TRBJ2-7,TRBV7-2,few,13,CASSWAGVIEQYF,TGTGCCAGCAGTTGGGCAGGCGTAATCGAGCAGTACTTC
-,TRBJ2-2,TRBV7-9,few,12,CAGDTDTGELFF,TGTGCCGGGGACACGGACACCGGGGAGCTGTTTTTT
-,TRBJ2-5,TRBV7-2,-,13,CASSVSLRETQYF,TGTGCCAGCAGCGTTTCATTGCGGGAGACCCAGTACTTC
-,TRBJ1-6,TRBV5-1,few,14,CASSLQGNNSPLHF,TGCGCCAGCAGCTTGCAGGGCAATAATTCACCCCTCCACTTT
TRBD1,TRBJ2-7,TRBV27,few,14,CASRGTELTYEQYF,TGTGCCAGTCGAGGGACAGAACTAACCTACGAGCAGTACTTC
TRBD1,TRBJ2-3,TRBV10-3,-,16,CAISESGQGGGDTQYF,TGTGCCATCAGTGAGTCAGGACAGGGTGGGGGAGATACGCAGTATTTT
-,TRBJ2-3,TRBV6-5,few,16,CASSSQVSAGTDTQYF,TGTGCCAGCAGTTCACAAGTTAGTGCTGGCACAGATACGCAGTATTTT
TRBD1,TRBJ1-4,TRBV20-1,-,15,CSAKGQGGTNEKLFF,TGCAGTGCAAAGGGACAGGGTGGAACTAATGAAAAACTGTTTTTT
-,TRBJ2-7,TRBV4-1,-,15,CASSQEGGVDYEQYF,TGCGCCAGCAGCCAAGAAGGGGGGGTCGATTACGAGCAGTACTTC
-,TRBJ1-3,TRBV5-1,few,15,CASSPSGGSGNTIYF,TGCGCCAGCAGCCCGTCGGGGGGCTCTGGAAACACCATATATTTT